This TCR beta chain was profiled in a study of T cells in narcolepsy. Across the whole study: Donors had narcolepsy type 1 or type 2, or were healthy controls. The study, taken as a whole, reports: HCRT-specific and TRIB2-specific autoreactive clonotypes appeared among same-patient CSF and blood CD4+ clonotypes. Reportedly, autoreactive clonotypes were serially detected in patients' blood but not controls'.

Worth noting for this clone: Antigen specificity is unknown.

V was cut by 6 bases and J by 5 bases, with 5 bases left in between. Germline-derived CDR1 and CDR2 are MNHNS and SASEGT. This CDR3 is built from 11 residues. The method was immunoSEQ multiplex PCR; TCRdb's version includes in-frame clones alone and lacks a portion of them. The table includes some 33,000 clones, 75% to 90% detected once. The chain uses TRBV6-1 and TRBJ2-1; D is undetermined. Sequencing was performed on CD45RA- memory CD4+ T cells from PBMCs. This TCR came from a human donor with narcolepsy. In nucleotides, the CDR3 is TGTGCCAGCAGCCAGCACAATGAGCAGTTCTTC. Translated, it gives CASSQHNEQFF.